The clone carrying this TCR beta chain was seen more than once but under ten times. This sample was included in a study of blood T cell repertoires in COVID-19. About the research overall: PBMCs, B-cell-depleted T cells, or T cells were the source of the cDNA or gDNA that made up the material.

The length of the CDR3 is 16 residues. V dropped 0 bases and J dropped 1; count of bases not matched to a gene: 4. The germline CDR1 and CDR2 sequences are SGHNT and YYREEE (reference sequence). Source study methods: Quantification of nucleated cells was approximated via reference gene primer amplification. TCRdb's copy holds only in-frame clones and misses some; the assay was immunoSEQ multiplex PCR. From that table come the V and J calls and clone size; the DNA was used to work out D and trimming. The sample has approximately 430,000 clones, 80% to 90% seen once. Sequencing was performed on peripheral blood. The source of this sequence is a woman aged 25 to 39 with active or convalescent COVID-19. The rearrangement joins TRBV5-4 to TRBJ1-3, with 7 bases identical to TRBD1. The CDR3 region has the DNA TGTGCCAGCAGCTTGGAACCACAGGGGTCTGGAAACACCATATATTTT. This gives the protein CASSLEPQGSGNTIYF.